The T cell receptor (beta chain) described here comes from a study of shared clonotypes between healthy human individuals. Produced via immunoSEQ multiplex PCR; TCRdb's table is partial and in-frame only. The profile covers around 2.5 million clones, with under 95% appearing a single time and roughly 0.39% taken by the ten largest. General study findings and limits: Non-shared clonotypes were found to have lower generation probabilities than the clonotypes that were shared by all four of the sorted-subset donors.

Study donors comprised healthy, HIV-negative adults devoid of recent acute infection or vaccination. The length of the CDR3 is 13 residues. Germline V gene sequence: CDR1 LNHDA, CDR2 SQIVND (reference sequence). Trimming shortened V by 7 bases and J by 4 bases, and 13 bases separated the two germline ends. As for this clone: Its antigen remains unknown.

Sequencing input: naive CD4+ T cells from PBMCs. The subset is: CD45RA+ positively selected. The chain uses TRBV19 and TRBJ2-5, with D maybe TRBD1 (6 bases). The TCR originated in a man between 18 and 29 years old in good health. Some clones in this sample may be carry-over from other donors' samples. The CDR3 loop reads CASNSAGVETQYF. For the CDR3, the DNA is TGTGCCAGTAATTCGGCAGGGGTAGAGACCCAGTACTTC.